The T cell receptor (beta chain) described here comes from a study of cytomegalovirus exposure and HLA in healthy donors. Study as a whole: The same platform as the roughly 670 first-cohort repertoires was used for the 95 to 150 validation repertoires, a later analysis reported.

Germline V gene sequence: CDR1 MNHEY, CDR2 SVGAGI. The trim removed 6 bases at V and 8 bases at J, leaving 9 bases unmatched. The CDR3 loop spans 15 amino acids. Data came from immunoSEQ multiplex PCR; TCRdb stores just in-frame clones and leaves some out. The profile covers some 150,000 clones, with 85% to 90% appearing a single time and about 3.5% taken by the ten largest. Findings and limits, study-wide: Most TCR sequences were uncommon, yet certain public TCRs appeared in many donors. Under in vitro conditions, a few CMV-associated chains were confirmed as specific for CMV antigens.

For this clone: What it binds is not known.

The sequence was collected from a woman aged 18-29 years in good health and CMV-seropositive. The genes are TRBV6-5 and TRBJ2-1; 11 bases line up with TRBD2. The source material was PBMCs. CDR3 DNA: TGTGCCAGCAGCCCCATAGCGGGAGGGCCCGATGAGCAGTTCTTC. Its protein is CASSPIAGGPDEQFF.